What follows are 3 T cell receptor beta chains derived from one specimen sequenced in a study of Tregs in tolerant kidney transplant recipients. Data came from immunoSEQ multiplex PCR; TCRdb stores just in-frame clones and leaves some out. The repertoire consists of roughly 49,000 clones, with roughly nine tenths occurring once and the leading ten covering 0.7%. The sample was Tregs from blood. The receptors shown here come from a human donor in good health.

The CDR3 here is CASSRNLGLISEQYF. The CDR3 DNA reads TGTGCCAGCAGTAGAAATCTAGGCCTAATTTCCGAGCAGTACTTC. V and J are TRBV13 and TRBJ2-7; D is ambiguous. The CDR3 length is 15 residues. Germline V gene sequence: CDR1 PRHDT, CDR2 FYEKMQ (reference sequence). Trimming removed 6 bases from V and 6 bases from J, with 21 bases in between.

This chain links TRBV5-6 with TRBJ1-6; no definite D call. V lost 0 bases, J lost 6 bases, and 16 bases lay in between. This CDR3 has 17 amino acids. The germline V gene has CDR1 SGHDT and CDR2 YYEEEE. The CDR3 coding sequence is TGTGCCAGCAGCTTGGGGGCCAGCGGGGTCGGTAATTCACCCCTCCACTTT. Translated: CASSLGASGVGNSPLHF.

This chain connects TRBV7-9 to TRBJ2-1; D possibly corresponds to TRBD2 (6 bases). V lost 3 bases and J 11 bases, leaving 8 bases between the germline ends. The CDR3 covers 11 residues. Germline-derived CDR1 and CDR2 are SEHNR and FQNEAQ (reference sequence). In nucleotides, the CDR3 is TGTGCCAGCAGCTTCCGGGGGAAGCAGTTCTTC. This sequence encodes CASSFRGKQFF.